This T cell receptor (beta chain) was documented in a study of control samples from healthy donors and cancer patients (dated by TCRdb to about 2020). To note about this clone: No antigen is known for it. There are no base qualities to consult, and no much larger clone falls within one base.

As encoded in the germline V gene, CDR1 is SGHAT while CDR2 is FQNNGV. Relative to germline, V is 3 bases shorter and J is 1 base shorter, with 9 bases between their ends. The CDR3 measures 14 amino acids from cysteine to phenylalanine. The retained sequence is limited to the CDR3, 42 bases, with the frame set at the first base. To prepare the library, the immunoSEQ multiplex PCR assay was applied. Drawn from immuneACCESS, this table holds only the in-frame rearrangements with V and J called that TCRdb kept. Clones are partly lost; checked studies trace under half to an unresolved V gene and leave the rest unexplained. Across this sample there are around 110,000 clones, with over 90% seen only once. Jointly, the top ten make up about 2.8% of the sample.

The sequencing input was blood. This TCR was recovered from a man aged 25-45 years in good health. This receptor chain uses TRBV11-2 and TRBJ1-2; a weak D assignment points to TRBD1 (5 bases agree). The nucleotide sequence reads as follows: TGTGCCAGCAGCTTTGGGGGAAGTAACTATGGCTACACCTTC. It encodes CASSFGGSNYGYTF.